One sample yielded the 27 T cell receptor beta chains listed below, sequenced in a study of blood T cells in healthy people across ages. A J-beta primer mix and a sample-barcoded 5' primer were used in a second PCR of about 6 to 12 cycles. TCRdb reanalysed the 5' RACE reads using MiXCR and keeps one entry per CDR3 protein. The table has 1.5 million to 2 million distinct CDR3 sequences, about 32% seen once; the top ten hold around 10%. Sequencing was performed on blood. The source is a young woman in good health.

Concerning this clonotype: At one end the junction does not follow the germline gene, possibly because of a read error. DNA of the CDR3: TGTGCCGGCAGTGAAGCGGGACAAGCATATGGCTACACCTTC. It is translated as CAGSEAGQAYGYTF. The chain joins TRBV6-1 to TRBJ1-2; the D gene is possibly TRBD1 (6 bases). Germline CDR1 reads MNHNS; CDR2 reads SASEGT. The length of the CDR3 is 14 residues.

This clonotype showed up many times. V and J are TRBV30 and TRBJ2-7; a weak D match, TRBD1 (6 bases). There are 14 residues in the CDR3. Germline lookup yields CDR1 GTSNPN and CDR2 SVGIG (reference sequence). V lost 0 bases, J lost 2 bases, and 11 bases lay in between. The CDR3 coding sequence is TGTGCCTGGAGTGTAGGGGGAATCACCTACGAGCAGTACTTC. Amino acids: CAWSVGGITYEQYF.

The chain employs TRBV7-9 and TRBJ2-7, with D possibly being TRBD2 (5 bases). Trimming left V 5 bases short and J 5 bases short, with 16 bases between. CDR3 size: 14 residues. Germline V gene lookup returns CDR1 SEHNR and CDR2 FQNEAQ (reference sequence). In DNA, the CDR3 is TGTGCCAGCAGCCCCACTACTGAGGGCCACGAGCAGTACTTC. Residues: CASSPTTEGHEQYF.

The chain joins TRBV20-1 to TRBJ1-1; perhaps TRBD1 as D (6 bases). The CDR3 spans 15 residues. Germline V gives CDR1 DFQATT, CDR2 SNEGSKA (reference sequence). The V gene lost 4 bases and the J gene lost 3 bases, with 18 bases spanning the gap. CDR3 DNA sequence: TGCAGTGCTATTGTTGGGGACAACCGCTACACTGAAGCTTTCTTT. As protein: CSAIVGDNRYTEAFF.

The chain recombines TRBV14 with TRBJ2-3; TRBD1 matches 8 bases. CDR1 SGHDN and CDR2 FVKESK come from the germline V gene. The ends lost 0 bases at V and 7 bases at J; junction bases unmatched: 12. The CDR3 length is 17 residues. The CDR3 loop is CASSQDWCQGARYTQYF. The CDR3 nucleotides read TGTGCCAGCAGCCAAGATTGGTGTCAGGGGGCTCGGTATACGCAGTATTTT.

The rearrangement joins TRBV6-1 to TRBJ2-6; TRBD1 is a possible D gene (5 bases). The CDR3 is made up of 15 amino acids. Germline V CDR1 and CDR2: MNHNS, SASEGT. The V and J ends lost 3 bases and 4 bases respectively, with 10 bases between them. The CDR3 DNA is TGTGCCAGCAGTGAGCAGGGTAACGGGGCCAACGTCCTGACTTTC. Residues: CASSEQGNGANVLTF.

The chain has TRBV18 and TRBJ2-3, with a possible D match to TRBD1 (5 bases). CDR3 length: 16 amino acids. Trimming took 6 bases from V and 4 from J, leaving 20 bases between them. Per germline, CDR1 KGHSH and CDR2 LQKENI. The CDR3 region has the DNA TGTGCCAGCTCGGAAAGACAGTCGACACTCTCAGATACGCAGTATTTT. It specifies CASSERQSTLSDTQYF.

The chain joins TRBV24-1 to TRBJ2-1, with TRBD2 as a possible D gene (6 bases). With 7 bases removed from V and 7 bases from J, the gap between germline ends came to 7 bases. The CDR3 spans 11 residues. Germline V lookup: CDR1 KGHDR, CDR2 SFDVKD. The CDR3 region has the DNA TGTGCCACCAGAGGACTAAATGAGCAGTTCTTC. Its translation: CATRGLNEQFF.

The rearrangement joins TRBV4-1 to TRBJ2-1, with 8 bases aligning to TRBD2. The germline V gene encodes CDR1 MGHRA and CDR2 YSYEKL. J gave up 7 bases and V 0 bases, and 8 bases lay outside the gene matches. The CDR3 sequence is 16 residues long. As DNA, the CDR3 is TGCGCCAGCAGCCAAGAACGGGGGGGTCCGCCTAATGAGCAGTTCTTC. Residues: CASSQERGGPPNEQFF.

This chain uses TRBV5-1 with TRBJ2-1; the match to TRBD2 covers 9 bases. Germline V gene lookup returns CDR1 SGHRS and CDR2 YFSETQ. Trimming took 0 bases from V and 9 from J; bases not matched to a gene: 10. The CDR3 runs to 16 residues. The CDR3 DNA sequence: TGCGCCAGCAGCTTGGAGGGCGGGAGGGCCGGAGGTGAGCAGTTCTTC. This sequence encodes CASSLEGGRAGGEQFF.

With respect to this clonotype: A much larger clone differs from this one at a single base, so this may be a read error. The rearrangement links TRBV29-1 to TRBJ2-1; 13 bases map to TRBD2. CDR3 length: 13 amino acids. Germline V gives CDR1 SQVTM, CDR2 ANQGSEA. The CDR3 nucleotides read TGCAGCGGCAGGACTAGCGGGAGTCATGAGCAGTGCTTC. Its protein is CSGRTSGSHEQCF.

CDR3 loop: CASSYSHRSAANEKLFF. The CDR3 region has the DNA TGTGCCAGCAGTTACTCTCACCGGAGTGCAGCTAATGAAAAACTGTTTTTT. J is TRBJ1-4 and V is TRBV6-5; D unclear. This CDR3 is 17 amino acids long. The germline CDR1 and CDR2 sequences are MNHEY and SVGAGI. Trimming left V 0 bases short and J 3 bases short, with 14 bases between.

The V call is TRBV6-1, the J call TRBJ1-4; TRBD1 is a possible D gene (5 bases). The CDR3 length is 13 residues. Germline V gene data show CDR1 as MNHNS and CDR2 as SASEGT. Trimming took 4 bases from V and 7 from J, leaving 10 bases between them. Here the CDR3 reads CASSVERGEKLFF. DNA for the CDR3: TGTGCCAGCAGTGTAGAGAGGGGTGAAAAACTGTTTTTT.

The J gene is TRBJ1-1, the V gene TRBV28; possibly TRBD1 for D (6 bases). Germline values: CDR1 MDHEN, CDR2 SYDVKM. The CDR3 has 20 residues. V was trimmed by 3 bases and J by 6 bases, leaving 32 bases between them. DNA of the CDR3: TGTGCCAGCAGTTTCCGGAATCTCCTCGTGGGGGGCCCCATAAGATCTGAAGCTTTCTTT. This codes for CASSFRNLLVGGPIRSEAFF.

The gene calls are TRBV5-1 and TRBJ2-1, with 9 positions matching TRBD2. The length of the CDR3 is 15 residues. With V trimmed by 4 bases and J by 8 bases, 10 bases remained unmatched. Looked up from germline, CDR1 is SGHRS and CDR2 is YFSETQ. The CDR3 DNA follows: TGCGCCAGCAGCCCTGGGACTAGCTTCGGGGATGAGCAGTTCTTC. It codes for CASSPGTSFGDEQFF.

The J gene is TRBJ2-7, the V gene TRBV4-1; 10 nucleotides line up with TRBD2. CDR3 length equals 17 residues. The ends lost 5 bases at V and 7 bases at J; junction bases unmatched: 17. The germline CDR1 and CDR2 sequences are MGHRA and YSYEKL. CDR3 DNA sequence: TGCGCCAGCAGCTCCCAATATCTAGCGGGAGTCTATGGGGAGCAGTACTTC. Translated: CASSSQYLAGVYGEQYF.

V is TRBV3-1 and J is TRBJ2-3; 8 positions agree with TRBD2. The V gene's germline CDR1 is LGHDT and CDR2 YNNKEL (reference sequence). This CDR3 has 15 amino acids. Germline trimming cut 4 bases from V and 2 bases from J; bases unmatched to any gene: 5. CDR3 loop: CASSLLADDTDTQYF. Written as DNA, the CDR3 is TGTGCCAGCAGCCTACTAGCGGACGACACAGATACGCAGTATTTT.

Only a few counts were recorded for this clonotype. J is TRBJ2-3 and V is TRBV20-1, with TRBD2 matching over 8 bases. The ends lost 4 bases at V and 5 bases at J; junction bases unmatched: 8. This CDR3 comprises 14 residues. Germline V gene sequence: CDR1 DFQATT, CDR2 SNEGSKA (reference sequence). Here the CDR3 reads CSAKPGGPKDTQYF. The CDR3 DNA follows: TGCAGTGCTAAGCCGGGGGGGCCGAAAGATACGCAGTATTTT.

In this sample, this clonotype turned up many times. The chain has TRBV7-2 and TRBJ2-3; D may be TRBD1 or TRBD2 (6 bases each). V shed 4 bases and J shed 1 base, with 9 bases lying between them. The CDR3 is made up of 14 amino acids. Germline CDR1 reads SGHTA; CDR2 reads FQGNSA. CDR3 protein: CASSSEGGTDTQYF. CDR3 sequence (DNA): TGTGCCAGCAGCTCGGAGGGGGGCACAGATACGCAGTATTTT.

This clonotype has only a few counts. The V and J genes are TRBV29-1 and TRBJ1-4; no reliable D call. The germline V and J ends were trimmed by 4 bases and 5 bases, with 11 bases remaining between them. The V gene's germline CDR1 is SQVTM and CDR2 ANQGSEA. This CDR3 spans 13 amino acids. The CDR3 DNA sequence: TGCAGCGTTGGTGCCGGGCTCAATGAAAAACTGTTTTTT. Protein sequence: CSVGAGLNEKLFF.

The count of this clonotype is one. The genes are TRBV7-2 and TRBJ2-1, with a possible D match to TRBD1 (6 bases). Germline CDR1 reads SGHTA; CDR2 reads FQGNSA. This CDR3 comprises 17 residues. V was clipped by 1 base and J by 3 bases, with 16 bases between them. In DNA form, the CDR3 reads TGTGCCAGCAGCTTAGGGGGTCGGTGGGGGCTCTACAATGAGCAGTTCTTC. Residues: CASSLGGRWGLYNEQFF.

This clonotype was observed a few times. The chain is built from TRBV29-1 and TRBJ2-2, with TRBD2 matching over 10 bases. The V and J ends lost 0 bases and 1 base, in that order; junction bases with no gene match: 8. Germline values: CDR1 SQVTM, CDR2 ANQGSEA. The CDR3 spans 18 residues. In DNA form, the CDR3 reads TGCAGCGTTGAAGATCGGATTAGCGGGGGGCTGAACACCGGGGAGCTGTTTTTT. The encoded protein is CSVEDRISGGLNTGELFF.

The chain is built from TRBV9 and TRBJ2-3; D is possibly TRBD2 (6 bases). Between the trimmed V and J ends, which lost 3 bases and 0 bases, there was a span of 11 bases. The CDR3 runs to 15 residues. Germline CDR1 SGDLS, CDR2 YYNGEE. CDR3 in amino acids: CASSALAASTDTQYF. The CDR3 DNA follows: TGTGCCAGCAGCGCGTTAGCGGCTAGCACAGATACGCAGTATTTT.

Points on this clonotype: One junction end does not reproduce the germline sequence, and a read error may be involved. This chain joins TRBV7-3 and TRBJ2-1; 8 positions match TRBD2. The length of the CDR3 is 16 residues. The germline CDR1 and CDR2 sequences are SGHTA and FQGTGA. CDR3 region: CASGLVSGGLYNEQFF. CDR3 DNA sequence: TGTGCCAGCGGCTTAGTAAGCGGGGGCCTTTACAATGAGCAGTTCTTC.

This clonotype was detected a few times. The rearrangement joins TRBV10-1 to TRBJ2-5; D gene ambiguous. There are 13 residues in the CDR3. CDR1 is WNHNN, CDR2 SYGVQD, per germline (reference sequence). V lost 2 bases and J lost 1, with 5 bases in between. The CDR3 region is CASSETLQETQYF. The CDR3 coding sequence is TGCGCCAGCAGTGAGACACTCCAAGAGACCCAGTACTTC.

On this clonotype itself: A junction end diverges from the germline sequence, so it may reflect a read error. The J gene is TRBJ2-1, the V gene TRBV7-3; maybe TRBD2 (5 bases). This CDR3 is built from 13 residues. Germline V gene lookup returns CDR1 SGHTA and CDR2 FQGTGA. CDR3: CAGSLRSGDEQFF. CDR3 DNA sequence: TGTGCCGGCAGCTTAAGGTCCGGGGATGAGCAGTTCTTC.

The chain employs TRBV20-1 and TRBJ1-1; unclear D gene. Per germline, CDR1 DFQATT and CDR2 SNEGSKA (reference sequence). V lost 5 bases, J lost 1 base, and 8 bases lay in between. The CDR3 spans 12 residues. CDR3 protein: CSAPSRNTEAFF. The CDR3 DNA reads TGCAGTGCTCCCTCCCGGAACACTGAAGCTTTCTTT.